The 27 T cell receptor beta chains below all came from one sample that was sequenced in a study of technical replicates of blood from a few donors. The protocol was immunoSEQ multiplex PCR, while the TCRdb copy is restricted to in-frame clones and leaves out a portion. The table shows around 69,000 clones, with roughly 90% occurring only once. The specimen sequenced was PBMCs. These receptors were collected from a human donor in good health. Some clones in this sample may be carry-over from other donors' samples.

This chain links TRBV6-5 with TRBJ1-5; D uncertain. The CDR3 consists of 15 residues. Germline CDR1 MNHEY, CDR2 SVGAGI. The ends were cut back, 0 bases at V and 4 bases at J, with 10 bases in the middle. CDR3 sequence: CASSYSYDTNQPQHF. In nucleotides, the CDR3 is TGTGCCAGCAGTTACTCTTATGACACAAATCAGCCCCAGCATTTT.

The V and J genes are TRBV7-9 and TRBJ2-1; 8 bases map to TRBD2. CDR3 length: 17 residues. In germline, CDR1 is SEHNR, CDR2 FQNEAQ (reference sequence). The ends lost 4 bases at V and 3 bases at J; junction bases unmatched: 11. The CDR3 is CASSSVLTSEDYNEQFF. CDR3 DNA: TGTGCCAGCAGCTCCGTACTGACTAGCGAGGACTACAATGAGCAGTTCTTC.

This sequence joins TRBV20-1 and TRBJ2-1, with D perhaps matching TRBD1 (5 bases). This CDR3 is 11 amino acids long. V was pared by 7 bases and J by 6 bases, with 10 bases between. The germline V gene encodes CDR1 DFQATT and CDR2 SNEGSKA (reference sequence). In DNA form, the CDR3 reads TGCAGTGTCAATAGGGGCAATGAGCAGTTCTTC. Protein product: CSVNRGNEQFF.

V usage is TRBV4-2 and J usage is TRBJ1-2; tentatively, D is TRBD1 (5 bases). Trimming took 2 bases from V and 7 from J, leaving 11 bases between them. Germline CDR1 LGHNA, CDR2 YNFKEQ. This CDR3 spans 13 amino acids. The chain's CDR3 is CASSQQGGGGYTF. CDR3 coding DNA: TGTGCCAGCAGCCAACAGGGCGGCGGTGGCTACACCTTC.

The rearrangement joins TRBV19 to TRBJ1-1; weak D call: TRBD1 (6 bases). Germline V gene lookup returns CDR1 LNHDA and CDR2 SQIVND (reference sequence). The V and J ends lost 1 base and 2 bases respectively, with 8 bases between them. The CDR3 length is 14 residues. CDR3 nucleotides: TGTGCCAGTAGTATAGGTGGGGGCAACACTGAAGCTTTCTTT. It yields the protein CASSIGGGNTEAFF. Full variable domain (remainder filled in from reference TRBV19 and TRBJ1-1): DGGITQSPKYLFRKEGQNVTLSCEQNLNHDAMYWYRQDPGQGLRLIYYSQIVNDFQKGDIAEGYSVSREKKESFPLTVTSAQKNPTAFYLCASSIGGGNTEAFFGQGTRLTVV.

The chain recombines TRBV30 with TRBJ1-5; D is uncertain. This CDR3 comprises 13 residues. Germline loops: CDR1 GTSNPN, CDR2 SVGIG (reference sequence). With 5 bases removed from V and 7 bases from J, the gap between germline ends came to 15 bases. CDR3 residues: CAWQRIRGQPQHF. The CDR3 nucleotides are TGTGCCTGGCAGCGGATCCGCGGGCAGCCCCAGCATTTT. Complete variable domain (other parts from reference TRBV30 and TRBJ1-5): SQTIHQWPATLVQPVGSPLSLECTVEGTSNPNLYWYRQAAGRGLQLLFYSVGIGQISSEVPQNLSASRPQDRQFILSSKKLLLSDSGFYLCAWQRIRGQPQHFGDGTRLSIL.

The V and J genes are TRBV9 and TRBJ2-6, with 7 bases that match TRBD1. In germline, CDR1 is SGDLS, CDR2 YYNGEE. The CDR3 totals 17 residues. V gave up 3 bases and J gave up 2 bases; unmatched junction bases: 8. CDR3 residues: CASSGYRGRTGANVLTF. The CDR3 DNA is TGTGCCAGCAGCGGCTACAGGGGAAGGACTGGGGCCAACGTCCTGACTTTC.

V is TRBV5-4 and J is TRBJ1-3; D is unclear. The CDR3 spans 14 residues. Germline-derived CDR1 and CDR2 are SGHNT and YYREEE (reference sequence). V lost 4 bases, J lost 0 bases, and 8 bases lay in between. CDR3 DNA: TGTGCCAGCAGCCCAGGTAGCTCTGGAAACACCATATATTTT. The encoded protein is CASSPGSSGNTIYF.

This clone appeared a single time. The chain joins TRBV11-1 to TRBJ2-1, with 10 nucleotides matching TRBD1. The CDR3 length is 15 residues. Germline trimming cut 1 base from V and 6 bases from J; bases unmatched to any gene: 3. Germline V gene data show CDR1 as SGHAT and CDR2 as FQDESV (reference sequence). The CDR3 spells CASSLGQGAGNEQFF. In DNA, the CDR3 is TGTGCCAGCAGCTTAGGACAGGGGGCTGGCAATGAGCAGTTCTTC.

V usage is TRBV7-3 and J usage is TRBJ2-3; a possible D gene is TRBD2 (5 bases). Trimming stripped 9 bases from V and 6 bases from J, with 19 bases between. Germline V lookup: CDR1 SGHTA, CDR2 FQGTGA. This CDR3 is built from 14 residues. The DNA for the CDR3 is TGTGCCAGGAACCGGACTGAGGTTGGGGATACGCAGTATTTT. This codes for CARNRTEVGDTQYF.

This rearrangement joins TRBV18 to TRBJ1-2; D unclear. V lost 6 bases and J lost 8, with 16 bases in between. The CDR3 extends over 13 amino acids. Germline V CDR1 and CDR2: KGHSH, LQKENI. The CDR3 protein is CASSQSSGGGYTF. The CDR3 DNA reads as TGTGCCAGCTCCCAATCATCAGGCGGGGGCTACACCTTC.

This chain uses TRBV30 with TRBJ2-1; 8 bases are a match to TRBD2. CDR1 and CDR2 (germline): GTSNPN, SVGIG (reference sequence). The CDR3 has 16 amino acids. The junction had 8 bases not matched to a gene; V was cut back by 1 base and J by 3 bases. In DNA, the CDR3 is TGTGCCTGGAGTGCAGGACTAGCCGACGTCTACAATGAGCAGTTCTTC. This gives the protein CAWSAGLADVYNEQFF.

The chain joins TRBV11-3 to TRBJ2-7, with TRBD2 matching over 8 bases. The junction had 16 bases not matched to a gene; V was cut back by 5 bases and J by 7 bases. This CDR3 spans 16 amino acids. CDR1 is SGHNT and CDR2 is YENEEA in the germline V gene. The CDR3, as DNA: TGTGCCAGCAGCCGTAGCTCCGGGGGGGCATCGGGAGAGCAGTACTTC. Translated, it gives CASSRSSGGASGEQYF.

The CDR3 here is CASSLDYSTGELFF. The CDR3 DNA follows: TGTGCCAGCAGTTTAGACTATTCCACCGGGGAGCTGTTTTTT. The chain employs TRBV6-5 and TRBJ2-2; D is perhaps TRBD2 (5 bases). The CDR3 is 14 residues long. V lost 4 bases and J lost 4, with 10 bases in between. The germline V gene has CDR1 MNHEY and CDR2 SVGAGI.

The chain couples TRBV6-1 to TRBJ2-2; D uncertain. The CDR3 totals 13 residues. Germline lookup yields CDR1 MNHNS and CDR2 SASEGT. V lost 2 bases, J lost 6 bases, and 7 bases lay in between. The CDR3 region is CASSEPGPGELFF. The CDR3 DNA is TGTGCCAGCAGTGAACCGGGTCCCGGGGAGCTGTTTTTT.

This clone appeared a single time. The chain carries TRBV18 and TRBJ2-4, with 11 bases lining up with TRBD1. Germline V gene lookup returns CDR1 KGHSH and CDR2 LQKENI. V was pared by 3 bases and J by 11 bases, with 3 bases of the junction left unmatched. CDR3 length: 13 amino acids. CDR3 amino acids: CASSPPGQGVQYF. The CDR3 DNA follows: TGTGCCAGCTCACCGCCGGGACAGGGGGTTCAGTACTTC.

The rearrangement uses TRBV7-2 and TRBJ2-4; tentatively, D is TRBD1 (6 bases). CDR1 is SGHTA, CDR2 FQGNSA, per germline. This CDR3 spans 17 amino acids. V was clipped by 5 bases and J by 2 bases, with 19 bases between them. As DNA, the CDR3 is TGTGCCAGCAGCCCTTTTACAGGGATGATGACCAAAAACATTCAGTACTTC. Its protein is CASSPFTGMMTKNIQYF.

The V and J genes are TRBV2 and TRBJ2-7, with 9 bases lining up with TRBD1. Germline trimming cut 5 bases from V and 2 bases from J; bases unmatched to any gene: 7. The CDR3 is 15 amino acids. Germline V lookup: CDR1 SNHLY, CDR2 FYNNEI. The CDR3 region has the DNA TGTGCCAGCAGTCCCGAACAGGGGGCCCCCTACGAGCAGTACTTC. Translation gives CASSPEQGAPYEQYF.

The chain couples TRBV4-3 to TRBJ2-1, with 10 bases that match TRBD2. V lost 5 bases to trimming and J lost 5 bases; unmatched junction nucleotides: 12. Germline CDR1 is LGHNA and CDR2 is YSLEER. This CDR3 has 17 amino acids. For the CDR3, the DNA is TGCGCCAGCAGCGAGACTAGCGGGCCACCTCCCCACAATGAGCAGTTCTTC. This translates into CASSETSGPPPHNEQFF.

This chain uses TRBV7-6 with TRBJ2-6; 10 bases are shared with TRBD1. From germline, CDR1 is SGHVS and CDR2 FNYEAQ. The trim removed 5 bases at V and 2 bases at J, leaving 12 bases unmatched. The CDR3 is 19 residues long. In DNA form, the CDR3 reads TGTGCCAGCAGCCCTCTACCGGGACAGGGGTTAACTGGGGCCAACGTCCTGACTTTC. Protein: CASSPLPGQGLTGANVLTF.

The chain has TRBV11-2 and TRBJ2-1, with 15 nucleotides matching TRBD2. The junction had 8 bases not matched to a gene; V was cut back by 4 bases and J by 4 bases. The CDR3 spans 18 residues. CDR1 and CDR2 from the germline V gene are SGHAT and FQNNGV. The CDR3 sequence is CASSSRRGLAGGYNEQFF. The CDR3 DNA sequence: TGTGCCAGCAGCTCCCGGCGGGGACTAGCGGGGGGATACAATGAGCAGTTCTTC. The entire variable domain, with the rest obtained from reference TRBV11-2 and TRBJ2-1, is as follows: EAGVAQSPRYKIIEKRQSVAFWCNPISGHATLYWYQQILGQGPKLLIQFQNNGVVDDSQLPKDRFSAERLKGVDSTLKIQPAKLEDSAVYLCASSSRRGLAGGYNEQFFGPGTRLTVL.

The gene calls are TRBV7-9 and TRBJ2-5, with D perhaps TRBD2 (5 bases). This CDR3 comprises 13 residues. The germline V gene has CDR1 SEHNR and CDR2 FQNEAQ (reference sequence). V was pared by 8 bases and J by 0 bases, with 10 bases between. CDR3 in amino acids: CASAPGNQETQYF. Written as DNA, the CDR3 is TGTGCCAGCGCACCGGGAAACCAAGAGACCCAGTACTTC.

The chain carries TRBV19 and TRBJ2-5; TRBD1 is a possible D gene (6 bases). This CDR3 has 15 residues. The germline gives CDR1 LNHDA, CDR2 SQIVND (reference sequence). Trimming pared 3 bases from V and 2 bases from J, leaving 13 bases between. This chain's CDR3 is CASSITGYGQETQYF. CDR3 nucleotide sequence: TGTGCCAGTAGTATCACAGGGTACGGACAAGAGACCCAGTACTTC.

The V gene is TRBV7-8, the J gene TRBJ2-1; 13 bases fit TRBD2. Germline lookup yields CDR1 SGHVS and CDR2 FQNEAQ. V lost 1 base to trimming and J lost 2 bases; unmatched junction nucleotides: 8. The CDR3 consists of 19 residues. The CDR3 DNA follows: TGTGCCAGCAGCTTAGTAAGGACTAGCGGGAGAAGTCCCTACAATGAGCAGTTCTTC. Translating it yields CASSLVRTSGRSPYNEQFF.

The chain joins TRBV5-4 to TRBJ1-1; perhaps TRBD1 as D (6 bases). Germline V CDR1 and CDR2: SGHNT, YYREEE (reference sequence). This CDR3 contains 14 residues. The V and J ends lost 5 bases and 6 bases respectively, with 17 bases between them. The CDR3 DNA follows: TGTGCCAGCAGTACCCCAGGGGATTGGGCTGAAGCTTTCTTT. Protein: CASSTPGDWAEAFF.

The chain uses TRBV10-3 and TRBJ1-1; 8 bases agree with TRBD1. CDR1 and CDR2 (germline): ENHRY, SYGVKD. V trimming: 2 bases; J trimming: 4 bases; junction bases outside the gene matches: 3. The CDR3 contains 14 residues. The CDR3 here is CAISEIDRGTEAFF. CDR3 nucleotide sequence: TGTGCCATCAGTGAGATAGACAGGGGCACTGAAGCTTTCTTT.

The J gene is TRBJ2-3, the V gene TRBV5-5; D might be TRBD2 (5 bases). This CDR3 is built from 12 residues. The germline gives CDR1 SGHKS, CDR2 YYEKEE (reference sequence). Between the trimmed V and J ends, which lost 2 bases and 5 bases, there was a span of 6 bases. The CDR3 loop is CASSLGLDTQYF. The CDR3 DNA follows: TGTGCCAGCAGCTTAGGACTAGATACGCAGTATTTT.